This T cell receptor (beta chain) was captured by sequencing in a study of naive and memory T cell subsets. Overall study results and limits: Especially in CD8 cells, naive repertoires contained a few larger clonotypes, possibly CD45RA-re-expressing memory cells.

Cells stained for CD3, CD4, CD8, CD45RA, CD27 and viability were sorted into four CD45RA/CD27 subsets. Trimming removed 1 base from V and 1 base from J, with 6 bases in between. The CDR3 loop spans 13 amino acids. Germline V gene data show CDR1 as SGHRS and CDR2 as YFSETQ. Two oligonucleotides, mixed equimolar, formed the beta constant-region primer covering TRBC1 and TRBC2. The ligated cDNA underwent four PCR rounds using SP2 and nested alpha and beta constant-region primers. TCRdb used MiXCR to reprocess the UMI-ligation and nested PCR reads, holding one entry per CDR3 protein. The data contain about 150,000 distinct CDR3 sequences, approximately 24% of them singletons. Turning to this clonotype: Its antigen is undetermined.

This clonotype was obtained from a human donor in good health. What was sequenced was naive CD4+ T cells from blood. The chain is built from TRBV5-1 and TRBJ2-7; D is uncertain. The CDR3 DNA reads TGCGCCAGCAGCTTGTCACAGTCCTACGAGCAGTACTTC. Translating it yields CASSLSQSYEQYF.